There are many counts of the clone carrying this T cell receptor (beta chain). The antigen is unknown. This entry comes from a study of spatial heterogeneity in lung cancer. Study details: Donors were some 72 untreated early-stage non-small cell lung cancer patients.

Study-wide findings and caveats: Compared with follow-up, resection was when ubiquitous expanded tumor TCRs appeared in blood more.

This sample's time point: blood at routine non-recurrence follow-up after resection. TCRdb re-analysed the 5' RACE reads in MiXCR, keeping a single row per CDR3 protein. Among approximately 39,000 distinct CDR3 sequences listed, approximately 7.5% were seen once. Sequenced here: PBMCs, sampled at follow-up. The clonotype originates from a male donor with early-stage non-small cell lung cancer.

This CDR3 is CASSQGQGDSPLHF. The CDR3 coding sequence is TGTGCCAGCTCACAAGGACAGGGGGATTCACCCCTCCACTTT. The J gene is TRBJ1-6, the V gene TRBV18, with TRBD1 matching over 10 bases. Germline CDR1 KGHSH, CDR2 LQKENI. With 4 bases clipped from V and 8 bases from J, the junction kept 2 bases outside the gene matches. This CDR3 contains 14 residues.